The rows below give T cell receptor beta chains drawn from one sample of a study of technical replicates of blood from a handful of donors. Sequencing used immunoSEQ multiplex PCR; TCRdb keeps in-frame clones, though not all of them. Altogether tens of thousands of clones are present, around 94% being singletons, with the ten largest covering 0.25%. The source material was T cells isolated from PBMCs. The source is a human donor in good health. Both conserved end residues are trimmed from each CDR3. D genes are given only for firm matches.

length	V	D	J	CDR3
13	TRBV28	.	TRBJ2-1	ASTRREVGYNEQF
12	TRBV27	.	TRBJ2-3	ASSPGDRTDTQY
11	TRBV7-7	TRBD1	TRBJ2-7	ASSPGQGDEQY
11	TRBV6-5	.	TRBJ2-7	ATSPRGAYEQY
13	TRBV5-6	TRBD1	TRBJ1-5	ASSLGTGRNQPQH
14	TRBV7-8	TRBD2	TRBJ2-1	ASSYGLAGAYNEQF
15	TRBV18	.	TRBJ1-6	ASSRGFTGSYNSPLH
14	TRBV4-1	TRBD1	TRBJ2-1	ASSRPQGATYNEQF
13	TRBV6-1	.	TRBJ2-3	ASSPATVLTDTQY
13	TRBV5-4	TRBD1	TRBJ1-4	ASSLQGATNEKLF
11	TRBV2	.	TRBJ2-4	ASVRGLGDIQY
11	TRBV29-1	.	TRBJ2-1	SAGGGALDEQF
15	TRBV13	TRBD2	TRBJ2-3	ASSLGPTGGSTDTQY
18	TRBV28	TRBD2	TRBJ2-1	ASSPRLAGGSKSSYNEQF
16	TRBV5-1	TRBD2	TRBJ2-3	ASSWGTSGSWRTDTQY
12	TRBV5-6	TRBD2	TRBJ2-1	ASSLVREGDEQF
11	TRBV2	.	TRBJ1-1	ASNPRQSTEAF
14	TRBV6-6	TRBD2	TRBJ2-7	ASSGRLAGDSYEQY
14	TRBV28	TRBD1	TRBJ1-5	ASSPGQAGGNQPQH
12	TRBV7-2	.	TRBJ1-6	ASSGWAGFEPLH
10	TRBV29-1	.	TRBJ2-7	SVDAGDYEQY
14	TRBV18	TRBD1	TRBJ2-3	ASSPATGGSTDTQY
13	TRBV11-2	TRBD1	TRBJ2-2	ASSSRQGLTGELF
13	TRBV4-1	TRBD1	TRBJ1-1	ASSRATGGPKGAF